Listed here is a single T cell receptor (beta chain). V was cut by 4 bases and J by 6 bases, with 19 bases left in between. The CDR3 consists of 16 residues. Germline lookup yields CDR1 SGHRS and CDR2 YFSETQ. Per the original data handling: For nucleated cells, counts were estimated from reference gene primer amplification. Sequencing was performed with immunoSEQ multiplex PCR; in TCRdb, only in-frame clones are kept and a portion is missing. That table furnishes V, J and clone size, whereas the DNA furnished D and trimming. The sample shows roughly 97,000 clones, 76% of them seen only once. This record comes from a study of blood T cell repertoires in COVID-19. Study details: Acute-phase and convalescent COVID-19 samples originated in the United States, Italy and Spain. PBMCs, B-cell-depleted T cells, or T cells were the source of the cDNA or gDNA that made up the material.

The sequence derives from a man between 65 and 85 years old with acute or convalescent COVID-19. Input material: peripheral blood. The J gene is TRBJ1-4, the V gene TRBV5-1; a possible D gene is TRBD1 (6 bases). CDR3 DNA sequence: TGCGCCAGCAGCCCCCTACAGGGCTTAGATTATGAAAAACTGTTTTTT. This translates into CASSPLQGLDYEKLFF.